The 24 T cell receptor beta chains reported below all come from one sample, sequenced in a study of cytomegalovirus exposure and HLA in healthy donors. Primers included in the PCR were 60 Vbeta and 13 Jbeta primers. Using immunoSEQ multiplex PCR, the repertoire was profiled, and TCRdb retains in-frame clones only, with some absent. This sample's clone table lists approximately 130,000 clones. Material: PBMCs. Receptor source: a woman aged 55-69 years in good health and CMV-seronegative.

The chain employs TRBV30 and TRBJ2-1; tentative D call: TRBD2 (6 bases). Germline-derived CDR1 and CDR2 are GTSNPN and SVGIG (reference sequence). The V and J ends lost 5 bases and 0 bases respectively, with 11 bases between them. This CDR3 has 14 residues. DNA for the CDR3: TGTGCCTGGGAGGGACTGTCCTCCTACAATGAGCAGTTCTTC. It is translated as CAWEGLSSYNEQFF.

The chain employs TRBV4-2 and TRBJ2-6, with D unclear. The CDR3 is 16 amino acids. Germline-derived CDR1 and CDR2 are LGHNA and YNFKEQ. V lost 0 bases to trimming and J lost 1 base, with 7 bases between them. The CDR3 region has the DNA TGTGCCAGCAGCCAAGATTTCAGATCTGGGGCCAACGTCCTGACTTTC. Translated, it gives CASSQDFRSGANVLTF.

On this clone: A read error may account for a junction end that differs from germline. J is TRBJ1-3 and V is TRBV5-1, with 11 bases fitting TRBD1. Germline CDR1 and CDR2: SGHRS and YFSETQ. This CDR3 has 18 residues. This CDR3 reads CASSPDRGPITSGNTIYF. CDR3 coding DNA: TGCGCCAGCAGCCCGGACAGGGGGCCGATCACCTCTGGAAACACCATATACTTT.

V gene TRBV28 combines with J gene TRBJ2-1; 7 bases fit TRBD2. In germline, CDR1 is MDHEN, CDR2 SYDVKM. Unmatched junction bases numbered 11, after V lost 7 bases and J lost 8 bases. The CDR3 sequence is 14 residues long. CDR3: CASTLREWLDEQFF. The DNA of the CDR3 is TGTGCCAGCACATTGCGGGAGTGGCTGGATGAGCAGTTCTTC.

The rearrangement links TRBV29-1 to TRBJ1-4; D is ambiguous. The germline V gene has CDR1 SQVTM and CDR2 ANQGSEA. The CDR3 totals 13 residues. Trimming cost V 5 bases and J 7 bases, with 14 bases left between them. The CDR3 loop reads CSVQLVRREKLFF. The CDR3, as DNA: TGCAGCGTTCAACTAGTAAGACGTGAAAAACTGTTTTTT.

The V and J genes are TRBV7-8 and TRBJ1-3; D perhaps matches TRBD1 (6 bases). Trimming left V 1 base short and J 3 bases short, with 13 bases between. Germline V CDR1 and CDR2: SGHVS, FQNEAQ. This CDR3 is 16 amino acids long. The CDR3 DNA follows: TGTGCCAGCAGCTTAGTTGCGAAGGGGGATGGAAACACCATATATTTT. Encoded protein: CASSLVAKGDGNTIYF.

V and J are TRBV27 and TRBJ2-1; 9 positions agree with TRBD2. This CDR3 contains 13 residues. Unmatched junction bases numbered 7, after V lost 6 bases and J lost 10 bases. Germline CDR1 reads MNHEY; CDR2 reads SMNVEV (reference sequence). As DNA, the CDR3 is TGTGCCAGCAGGGCGGCGGGAGGGGGGGAGCAGTTCTTC. It yields the protein CASRAAGGGEQFF.

The V gene is TRBV5-1, the J gene TRBJ1-2; tentatively, D is TRBD1 (5 bases). Trimming left V 2 bases short and J 2 bases short, with 13 bases between. CDR3 size: 15 residues. The germline V gene encodes CDR1 SGHRS and CDR2 YFSETQ. CDR3 protein: CASSFRQPRNYGYTF. CDR3 nucleotide sequence: TGCGCCAGCAGCTTCAGACAGCCTAGAAACTATGGCTACACCTTC.

J is TRBJ2-3 and V is TRBV12-5; 7 bases agree with TRBD2. The length of the CDR3 is 16 residues. Per the germline V gene, CDR1 is LGHNT and CDR2 is FRNRAP. V was pared by 6 bases and J by 0 bases, with 9 bases of the junction left unmatched. The CDR3 reads CASGPLGGVSTDTQYF. CDR3 nucleotides: TGTGCTAGTGGCCCCCTTGGGGGGGTAAGCACAGATACGCAGTATTTT.

The chain uses TRBV2 and TRBJ1-2; 9 bases line up with TRBD1. The CDR3 is made up of 14 amino acids. Losses at the gene ends were 8 bases for V and 4 bases for J; bases not matched to a gene: 8. The germline V gene encodes CDR1 SNHLY and CDR2 FYNNEI. CDR3 DNA sequence: TGTGCCAGCGGGCCGGGACAGGGTGTCTATGGCTACACCTTC. This gives the protein CASGPGQGVYGYTF.

The chain links TRBV5-1 to TRBJ2-5; D is ambiguous. V gave up 4 bases and J gave up 1 base, with 2 bases separating them. The CDR3 is 11 residues long. CDR1 is SGHRS, CDR2 YFSETQ, per germline. In DNA, the CDR3 is TGCGCCAGCAGCCTCCAAGAGACCCAGTACTTC. Encoded protein: CASSLQETQYF.

The gene calls are TRBV18 and TRBJ2-1, with a possible D match to TRBD2 (6 bases). Germline CDR1 KGHSH, CDR2 LQKENI. The V gene lost 4 bases and the J gene lost 0 bases, with 13 bases spanning the gap. The CDR3 has 16 residues. The CDR3 DNA reads as TGTGCCAGCTCACTAGGCGGAGCGGGCTCCTACAATGAGCAGTTCTTC. This encodes CASSLGGAGSYNEQFF.

The J gene is TRBJ2-2, the V gene TRBV5-1; TRBD2 matches 8 bases. The CDR3 has 18 residues. Germline-derived CDR1 and CDR2 are SGHRS and YFSETQ. The junction had 10 bases not matched to a gene; V was cut back by 0 bases and J by 3 bases. CDR3 sequence (DNA): TGCGCCAGCAGCTTGGGCAGCGCCTCGGGGGGGTACACCGGGGAGCTGTTTTTT. It is translated as CASSLGSASGGYTGELFF.

The chain couples TRBV2 to TRBJ1-5; D might be TRBD1 (5 bases). V lost 8 bases, J lost 4 bases, and 15 bases lay in between. Germline values: CDR1 SNHLY, CDR2 FYNNEI. The CDR3 extends over 14 amino acids. CDR3 sequence (DNA): TGTGCCAGCGGAGGGACGAGCCAAAATCAGCCCCAGCATTTT. This sequence encodes CASGGTSQNQPQHF.

Notes on this clone: At one end the junction does not follow the germline gene, possibly because of a read error. The chain links TRBV29-1 to TRBJ2-1, with 8 bases aligning to TRBD1. Germline CDR1 reads SQVTM; CDR2 reads ANQGSEA. The CDR3 runs 12 residues. CDR3: CSAEQTGVEQFF. CDR3 coding DNA: TGCAGCGCTGAACAGACAGGGGTTGAGCAGTTCTTC.

The chain combines TRBV19 with TRBJ2-3; D is possibly TRBD2 (6 bases). The CDR3 has 15 amino acids. Trimming cost V 4 bases and J 0 bases, with 11 bases left between them. The germline CDR1 and CDR2 sequences are LNHDA and SQIVND (reference sequence). The CDR3 is CASSTRGMSTDTQYF. The DNA of the CDR3 is TGTGCCAGTAGTACCCGGGGGATGAGCACAGATACGCAGTATTTT.

The chain carries TRBV19 and TRBJ2-3; the match to TRBD2 covers 10 bases. Germline lookup yields CDR1 LNHDA and CDR2 SQIVND (reference sequence). After removal of 3 bases from V and 1 base from J, the junction contained 1 base not matched to a gene. This CDR3 has 15 residues. In DNA form, the CDR3 reads TGTGCCAGTAGTATCGGGACTAGCGGCACAGATACGCAGTATTTT. This translates into CASSIGTSGTDTQYF.

The chain has TRBV5-4 and TRBJ2-3; possibly TRBD2 for D (6 bases). V dropped 9 bases and J dropped 1 base, with 15 bases sitting between them. The CDR3 has 14 amino acids. The germline gives CDR1 SGHNT, CDR2 YYREEE (reference sequence). The CDR3 DNA reads as TGTGCCACCTTCCCGGCTAGCGGCACAGATACGCAGTATTTT. The encoded protein is CATFPASGTDTQYF.

The V and J genes are TRBV11-2 and TRBJ2-1; 8 nucleotides agree with TRBD2. From germline, CDR1 is SGHAT and CDR2 FQNNGV. The CDR3 totals 16 residues. Losses at the gene ends were 2 bases for V and 6 bases for J; bases not matched to a gene: 9. The CDR3 here is CASSLQRGGLGNEQFF. The CDR3 coding sequence is TGTGCCAGCAGCTTACAACGGGGGGGCCTAGGCAATGAGCAGTTCTTC.

The CDR3 DNA is TGCAGTGCTAGAGATTCGCCGACTTTGTACTTC. Translated, it gives CSARDSPTLYF. The chain joins TRBV20-1 to TRBJ2-5; D remains unclear. CDR1 is DFQATT and CDR2 is SNEGSKA in the germline V gene (reference sequence). The CDR3 covers 11 residues. With 0 bases removed from V and 13 bases from J, the gap between germline ends came to 12 bases.

The genes are TRBV21-1 and TRBJ2-3; the DNA was not compared with TRBD1, the D call given in the table. TRBV21-1 is described as a pseudogene. The CDR3 is 17 residues long. CDR3: CASSKVLGVRCTDTQYF. For the CDR3, the DNA is TGTGCCAGCAGCAAAGTCTTAGGGGTACGGTGCACAGATACGCAGTATTTT.

The chain has TRBV5-1 and TRBJ2-6; D is uncertain. The V and J ends lost 1 base and 0 bases respectively, with 5 bases between them. Germline-derived CDR1 and CDR2 are SGHRS and YFSETQ. The CDR3 spans 15 residues. As DNA, the CDR3 is TGCGCCAGCAGCTTGACGGTCTCTGGGGCCAACGTCCTGACTTTC. Translating gives CASSLTVSGANVLTF. Looking up the rest from reference TRBV5-1 and TRBJ2-6 gives the full variable domain: KAGVTQTPRYLIKTRGQQVTLSCSPISGHRSVSWYQQTPGQGLQFLFEYFSETQRNKGNFPGRFSGRQFSNSRSEMNVSTLELGDSALYLCASSLTVSGANVLTFGAGSRLTVL.

The chain has TRBV6-1 and TRBJ1-5; D gene ambiguous. The CDR3 has 15 residues. Germline CDR1 and CDR2: MNHNS and SASEGT. V dropped 4 bases and J dropped 6 bases, with 16 bases sitting between them. CDR3 DNA: TGTGCCAGCAGTGCTATGGCAGGCCCCTTTCAGCCCCAGCATTTT. It yields the protein CASSAMAGPFQPQHF.

V is TRBV28 and J is TRBJ1-6; TRBD1 matches at 10 bases. CDR1 is MDHEN and CDR2 is SYDVKM in the germline V gene. This CDR3 region has 15 residues. The ends lost 4 bases at V and 6 bases at J; junction bases unmatched: 3. The CDR3: CASSWGDRGNSPLHF. DNA for the CDR3: TGTGCCAGCAGTTGGGGGGACAGGGGTAATTCACCCCTCCACTTT.